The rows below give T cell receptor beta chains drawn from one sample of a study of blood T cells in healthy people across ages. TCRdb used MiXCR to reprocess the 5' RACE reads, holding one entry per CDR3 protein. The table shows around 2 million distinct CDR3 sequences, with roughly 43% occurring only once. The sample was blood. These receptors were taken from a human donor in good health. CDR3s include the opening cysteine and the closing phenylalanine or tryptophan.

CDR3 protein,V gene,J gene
CASSTTGVGSYGYTF,TRBV12-3/TRBV12-4,TRBJ1-2
CASSKLAGVVDTQYF,TRBV7-3,TRBJ2-3
CASSEGNTIYF,TRBV12-3/TRBV12-4,TRBJ1-3
CATSNAGAVSSYNEQFF,TRBV24-1,TRBJ2-1
CASSDNPGQSRYGYTF,TRBV6-1,TRBJ1-2
CSGLGQQETQYF,TRBV29-1,TRBJ2-5
CSVVWSAGVTDTQYF,TRBV20-1,TRBJ2-3
CASSHSVGRSRAGNTIYF,TRBV4-3,TRBJ1-3
CASSHAKTPGRYNEQFF,TRBV6-2/TRBV6-3,TRBJ2-1
CASGPPGVRAINTGEPFF,TRBV12-5,TRBJ2-2
CASRLDRGNNEQFF,TRBV6-4,TRBJ2-1
CASSLGPSNNEQFF,TRBV7-2,TRBJ2-1
CASSQQSSNNVYGYTF,TRBV4-2,TRBJ1-2
CSAGDMGRLNEKLFF,TRBV20-1,TRBJ1-4
CASSQTRQVVYEQYF,TRBV7-2,TRBJ2-7
CASSEAEGTPETQYF,TRBV5-1,TRBJ2-5
CASSHQQGYNTEAFF,TRBV3-1,TRBJ1-1
CASSYYTSGGGNEQFF,TRBV6-6,TRBJ2-1
CASSSNGQGASLPQETQYF,TRBV7-9,TRBJ2-5
CASSLGGGVQPQYF,TRBV7-9,.
CSAHWTGGGTAFF,TRBV29-1,TRBJ1-1
CASSPKPDRYFIDTRYF,TRBV28,TRBJ2-3
CSASDRVSSGANVLTF,TRBV20-1,TRBJ2-6
CSTTGPSNTEAFF,TRBV29-1,TRBJ1-1
CASSLVGGLRSQETQYF,TRBV7-6,TRBJ2-5
CSARQSNPIQPQHF,TRBV20-1,TRBJ1-5
CASSHRVPGELFF,TRBV28,TRBJ2-2
CASSYSTGGGEQYF,TRBV6-6,TRBJ2-7
CATSDDRLEYF,TRBV24-1,TRBJ2-5
CASSLRGAVGYTF,TRBV7-3,TRBJ1-2
CASSVDRRDQPQHF,TRBV5-1,TRBJ1-5
CASSLSEGPPYNEQFF,TRBV27,TRBJ2-1
CSARRPFIAYNEQFF,TRBV20-1,TRBJ2-1
CASSLARNTEAFF,TRBV7-2,TRBJ1-1
CASSSNPFDRRGTEAFF,TRBV7-3,TRBJ1-1
CSASLVSNYGYTF,TRBV20-1,TRBJ1-2
CASSAETSTDTQYF,TRBV7-9,TRBJ2-3
CSARSQGAQNSPLHF,TRBV20-1,TRBJ1-6
CSAGGGNRNGYTF,TRBV29-1,TRBJ1-2
CASGLGSGVEDTQYF,TRBV12-5,TRBJ2-3
CASSLKLAGGIYEQYF,TRBV5-1,TRBJ2-7
CAIKDSSRETQYF,TRBV10-3,TRBJ2-5
CASSQEPQLHTEAFF,TRBV4-1,TRBJ1-1